The TCR beta chain described here comes from a study of blood T cell repertoires in COVID-19. About the research overall: Collection of acute and convalescent COVID-19 samples took place in the United States, Italy and Spain. T cells, B-cell-depleted T cells, or PBMCs provided the cDNA or gDNA that served as material.

In its sample, this clone was seen a few times. Trimming took 3 bases from V and 4 from J; bases not matched to a gene: 13. CDR1 is SGHRS and CDR2 is YFSETQ in the germline V gene. The CDR3 spans 18 residues. As handled by the study authors: Reference gene primer amplification gave estimated nucleated cell counts. Sequencing was performed with immunoSEQ multiplex PCR; in TCRdb, only in-frame clones are kept and a portion is missing. V, J and clone size are taken as reported in that table, and D and trimming were inferred from the DNA itself. Of roughly 26,000 clones in the sample, about 92% were seen once.

The sample taken for sequencing was peripheral blood. This receptor was identified in a human donor in a cohort sampled during active COVID-19. The chain combines TRBV5-1 with TRBJ2-1; 10 positions agree with TRBD2. The CDR3 DNA follows: TGCGCCAGCAGCTCGAGGGGTCTAGCGGGAGCACTATACAATGAGCAGTTCTTC. Its protein product is CASSSRGLAGALYNEQFF.